This T cell receptor (beta chain) was sequenced for a study of shared clonotypes between healthy human individuals (dated by TCRdb to about 2020). The study in broad terms: The cohort comprised a couple of women and a few men aged 18 to 49 years. To increase sequencing depth and limit assay-specific biases, different laboratories used diverse techniques to prepare libraries and sequence TCR repertoires. Each donor's leukapheresis produced roughly between roughly 0.85 and 9.5 billion PBMCs. For each donor, CD4 naive and CD4 memory were each run on three plates, CD8 naive on two plates, and CD8 memory on one plate. To estimate repertoire size and how much clonotypes are shared between individuals, the study performed deep sequencing of blood TCR repertoires from a handful of healthy adults.

There are 15 amino acids in the CDR3, from cysteine to phenylalanine inclusive. Kept here is only the CDR3 DNA, which spans 45 bases and is read in frame from base 1. V has 8 bases trimmed and J has 3 bases trimmed; junction bases matching no gene number 8. CDR1 MNHNY and CDR2 SVGAGI were looked up in the germline V gene (reference sequence). For the CD8 naive samples, CD45RO-negative cells were positively selected for CCR7, yielding a CD45RA+CCR7+ population from which TemRA cells were excluded. The donors were healthy, HIV-negative adults with no recently reported acute infections or vaccinations. Every donor was a Caucasian adult residing in Nashville, Tennessee, USA. After blood collection by leukapheresis, PBMCs were isolated using Ficoll-Histopaque density gradient centrifugation and then cryopreserved in the vapor phase of liquid nitrogen. Purity and quantity of every magnetically sorted T cell population were checked by analytical flow cytometry. Genomic DNA was isolated from every sorted fraction and measured by UV absorbance on a Nanodrop 2000c.

Using the deep immunoSEQ assay, TCR CDR3 regions were amplified from genomic DNA by multiplex PCR. Extracted genomic DNA from each cell subset was spread evenly across all wells of several immunoSEQ 96-well plates, with each plate serving as a replicate. For sorted subsets, each replicate PCR was loaded with about 0.2 ug genomic DNA, equivalent to 25,000 to 30,000 T cell genomes. Purified libraries were quantified with a Qubit 3.0 fluorometer, sized on a Bioanalyzer 2100, and re-quantified with the KAPA Library Quantification kit. Every immunoSEQ 96-well plate was sequenced on a separate single-read 150-cycle Illumina NextSeq 550 flow cell. In the paper's pipeline: Because only junctional sequences without quality scores were contained in the immunoSEQ output, filtering matching that applied to full-length reads could not be performed. To assign V/J genes and CDR3, sequences were annotated against IMGT germline references using PyIR, a Python wrapper for IgBLAST v1.9. Any read was removed if the V/J assignment was weak (E-value above 1e-6), the CDR3 was missing, or the read contained stop codons, out-of-frame junctions, or ambiguous translated residues. V3J clonotypes were defined as sequences sharing the same inferred V gene, J gene, and CDR3 amino acid sequence. Percentage overlap between repertoires was calculated by dividing the number of shared unique clonotypes by the size of the smaller repertoire. RTK rarefaction, the Chao1 estimator, and Recon v2.1 estimates of unobserved clonotypes were used to assess repertoire richness. Generation probabilities for all TCRbeta clonotypes obtained by the gDNA method from a handful of donors were computed using OLGA. The clones in this table, taken by TCRdb from immuneACCESS, are in-frame only. Not every clone is retained; where verified, under half of the shortfall comes from an unresolved V gene, and the cause of the rest is unknown. From that table come the V and J calls and clone size; the DNA was used to work out D and trimming. This sample gives about 580,000 clones in total; roughly 98% of them show up just once. The ten most abundant clones make up 0.3% of the sample.

This clone was seen only a few times. The antigen this receptor binds is unknown. Nothing much larger sits one base from this clone, and base qualities are not available. What the work shows at the level of the full study, not this receptor alone: Clonotypes shared by all four sorted-subset donors showed higher generation probabilities than non-shared clonotypes. Naive subsets generally had larger estimated clonotype richness than memory subsets. Incomplete sequencing was indicated by rarefaction of sorted-subset datasets, despite the large sequencing depth. The small number of donors limited the genetic and exposure-history diversity represented. Around 5.4% of naive CD4, more than 3% of naive CD8, roughly 2.4% of memory CD4, and about 0.4% of memory CD8 clonotypes were shared across four donors. Sampling was limited to blood, and TCR repertoires in tissue likely differ from TCR repertoires in blood. Based on pairwise subsampling, the degree of clonotype sharing among donors was expected to be affected by sequencing depth.

The sequenced sample was naive CD8+ T cells sorted from blood. What the cell subset or site label conveys for this sample: CD45RA+CCR7+. This TCR came from a young man in good health. This receptor chain uses TRBV6-6 and TRBJ2-2, with 8 bases in between that match TRBD1. The CDR3 in this case is CASQVPQGDTGELFF. The sequenced DNA is TGTGCCAGCCAAGTCCCACAGGGGGACACCGGGGAGCTGTTTTTT.